This entry lists 5 T cell receptor beta chains sequenced from one sample in a study of shared clonotypes between healthy human individuals (TCRdb year 2020). Libraries were prepared through the immunoSEQ multiplex PCR assay. This is the immuneACCESS table as TCRdb keeps it, with only in-frame sequences that have V and J called. A part of the clones is gone; compared with another copy, unresolved V genes explain less than half, and the rest is unexplained. The sample table records 450,000 to 500,000 clones; about three quarters of these occur just once. The biggest ten clones account for approximately 13% of the sample. Sequences were obtained from PBMCs. All receptors come from a middle-aged woman in good health. Some clones in this sample may be carry-over from other donors' samples.

CDR3: CASSLRSTSGSPDTQYF. In DNA, the CDR3 is TGTGCCAGCAGCCTCCGATCGACTAGCGGGAGCCCAGATACGCAGTATTTT. The chain joins TRBV7-2 to TRBJ2-3; 12 positions agree with TRBD2. J lost 4 bases, V lost 5 bases, and 10 bases had no gene match. The CDR3 covers 17 residues. The germline V gene has CDR1 SGHTA and CDR2 FQGNSA.

The chain carries TRBV19 and TRBJ2-2; the D call may be TRBD1 or TRBD2 (5 bases each). Germline V lookup: CDR1 LNHDA, CDR2 SQIVND (reference sequence). This CDR3 is built from 12 residues. V lost 4 bases, J lost 5 bases, and 5 bases lay in between. CDR3 nucleotide sequence: TGTGCCAGTAGTAGGGGGACCGGGGAGCTGTTTTTT. It translates to CASSRGTGELFF.

Concerning this clone itself: A far larger clone is off by one base, so a read error is likely. The chain combines TRBV9 with TRBJ2-3; TRBD2 might be the D (5 bases). The CDR3 extends over 14 amino acids. Germline-derived CDR1 and CDR2 are SGDLS and YYNGEE. CDR3 amino acids: CANSVAISTDTQYF. CDR3 nucleotide sequence: TGTGCCAACAGCGTAGCGATTAGCACAGATACGCAGTATTTT.

The chain joins TRBV27 to TRBJ1-4; tentative D call: TRBD1 (5 bases). The V end was cut by 8 bases, the J end by 1 base, with 5 bases between. The CDR3 is 12 amino acids. The germline V gene has CDR1 MNHEY and CDR2 SMNVEV (reference sequence). The CDR3 is CASGGTNEKLFF. The CDR3 region has the DNA TGTGCCAGCGGGGGAACTAATGAAAAACTGTTTTTT.

The V and J genes are TRBV29-1 and TRBJ2-7, with a weak D call TRBD1 (8 bases). The V end was cut by 7 bases, the J end by 5 bases, with 21 bases between. Per germline, CDR1 SQVTM and CDR2 ANQGSEA. The CDR3 covers 14 residues. This chain's CDR3 is CSAADRGGKDEQYF. The CDR3, as DNA: TGCAGCGCCGCTGACAGGGGAGGGAAGGACGAGCAGTACTTC.